This TCR beta chain is drawn from a study of CD8+CD57+ T cells in acquired aplastic anemia. Turning to the study itself: Isolated CD4+ and CD8+ cells, once sorted, yielded DNA averaging around 3.1 ug.

Study-wide results and limits: A set of approximately 30 CD8+ CDR3 sequences was shared between patients and controls, and these sequences appeared highly expressed in patients.

V was pared by 4 bases and J by 7 bases, with 19 bases between. Germline-derived CDR1 and CDR2 are MGHDK and SYGVNS. The CDR3 has 15 residues. Comments on this clonotype: Its antigen is currently unknown.

Using genomic DNA as the template, TCR beta VDJ and CDR3 profiling was carried out. TCRdb ran MiXCR on the reads and lists one entry per CDR3 protein. The table lists a few hundred thousand distinct CDR3 sequences, 61% of them singletons, with about 31% in the top ten. The TCR comes from a human donor in good health. The sequencing sample was made of sorted CD4+, CD8+, or CD8+CD57+ T cells (not recorded which) from PBMCs. This rearrangement joins TRBV25-1 to TRBJ1-2, with D unresolved. The CDR3 here is CASSGDAATWSGYTF. DNA of the CDR3: TGTGCCAGCAGTGGGGATGCAGCTACTTGGTCTGGCTACACCTTC.